The 14 T cell receptor beta chains below all came from one sample that was sequenced in a study of Graves' ophthalmopathy and Graves' hyperthyroidism. Transcripts of RNA were the source for amplifying TCR beta CDR3 regions. An initial RT-PCR round employing HTBI primers preceded a second-round multiplex PCR. TCRdb re-analysed the multiplex PCR reads in MiXCR, keeping a single row per CDR3 protein. The sample records hundreds of thousands of distinct CDR3 sequences, more than 20% being singletons. The sample comprised peripheral blood. These receptors all come from a woman between 18 and 30 years old with stable Graves' hyperthyroidism.

This chain connects TRBV11-2 to TRBJ1-6; TRBD1 matches 7 bases. The CDR3 extends over 14 amino acids. Germline-derived CDR1 and CDR2 are SGHAT and FQNNGV. The V and J ends lost 7 bases and 7 bases, in that order; junction bases with no gene match: 7. The CDR3 region is CASNTGTANSPLHF. Here the CDR3 DNA reads TGTGCCAGCAACACCGGGACAGCAAATTCACCCCTCCACTTT.

This clonotype appeared many times. The chain links TRBV9 to TRBJ1-6, with D uncertain. The CDR3 length is 16 residues. The germline CDR1 and CDR2 sequences are SGDLS and YYNGEE. The V and J ends lost 4 bases and 7 bases respectively, with 18 bases between them. CDR3 protein: CASSPRDGGRNSPLHF. In nucleotides, the CDR3 is TGTGCCAGCAGCCCCCGAGATGGCGGCCGAAATTCACCCCTCCACTTT.

Many counts were recorded for this clonotype. The chain carries TRBV6-1 and TRBJ1-5; 9 nucleotides match TRBD1. Per the germline V gene, CDR1 is MNHNS and CDR2 is SASEGT. This CDR3 contains 14 residues. V shed 6 bases, J shed 6 bases, and the junction held 6 bases outside the gene matches. The CDR3 loop is CASSLDRGAQPQHF. As DNA, the CDR3 is TGTGCCAGCAGCCTTGACAGGGGGGCTCAGCCCCAGCATTTT.

Concerning this clonotype: With a much larger clone just one base away, this may be a read error. V usage is TRBV9 and J usage is TRBJ1-3; D gene unclear. The CDR3 runs 15 residues. Germline-derived CDR1 and CDR2 are SGDLS and YYNGEE. In nucleotides, the CDR3 is TGTGCCAGCAGCGTAGAACACACCTCTGGAAACACCACATATTTT. Protein product: CASSVEHTSGNTTYF.

There are many counts of this clonotype. The chain joins TRBV7-9 to TRBJ1-2; 9 nucleotides align to TRBD1. The V and J ends lost 5 bases and 7 bases, in that order; junction bases with no gene match: 11. This CDR3 is 15 amino acids long. Germline assignment: CDR1 SEHNR and CDR2 FQNEAQ (reference sequence). In DNA, the CDR3 is TGTGCCAGCAGCCCCACAGGGGGCGCGACGGCTGGCTACACCTTC. Amino acids: CASSPTGGATAGYTF.

This clonotype was recorded at least ten times. J is TRBJ2-2 and V is TRBV20-1; 8 positions match TRBD2. The V gene's germline CDR1 is DFQATT and CDR2 SNEGSKA (reference sequence). With 6 bases clipped from V and 7 bases from J, the junction kept 7 bases outside the gene matches. The CDR3 length is 13 residues. CDR3 DNA sequence: TGCAGTGCACAGACTAGCGATCACGGGGAGCTGTTTTTT. As protein: CSAQTSDHGELFF.

Many counts were recorded for this clonotype. The chain is built from TRBV2 and TRBJ2-5, with 7 bases aligning to TRBD1. Trimming took 6 bases from V and 7 from J; bases not matched to a gene: 8. The CDR3 contains 13 residues. Germline V gene sequence: CDR1 SNHLY, CDR2 FYNNEI. The CDR3 protein is CASRGQSGGTQYF. In DNA, the CDR3 is TGTGCCAGCAGGGGACAGTCTGGAGGGACCCAGTACTTC.

This clonotype was picked up a small number of times. The chain combines TRBV9 with TRBJ2-3; D is uncertain. Germline V gene data show CDR1 as SGDLS and CDR2 as YYNGEE. Trimming left V 0 bases short and J 4 bases short, with 9 bases between. The CDR3 extends over 14 amino acids. The CDR3 reads CASSVAFAADTQYF. The CDR3 DNA reads TGTGCCAGCAGCGTAGCTTTCGCGGCAGATACGCAGTATTTT.

The rearrangement uses TRBV6-2 or TRBV6-3 and TRBJ2-5; 8 bases align to TRBD2. Germline values: CDR1 MNHEY, CDR2 SVGEGT. The V and J ends lost 5 bases and 13 bases, in that order; junction bases with no gene match: 9. The CDR3 spans 12 residues. CDR3 coding DNA: TGTGCCAGCAGTAACCGACTAGCGAAAGGGTACTTC. It yields the protein CASSNRLAKGYF.

Here the CDR3 reads CASTLTHGGEFEQYF. For the CDR3, the DNA is TGTGCCAGCACCTTAACACACGGCGGTGAGTTTGAGCAGTACTTC. The rearrangement links TRBV28 to TRBJ2-7; D unresolved. In germline, CDR1 is MDHEN, CDR2 SYDVKM. V was shortened by 7 bases and J by 7 bases, with 23 bases between the two germline ends. The CDR3 length is 15 residues.

This clonotype has a handful of counts. The V gene is TRBV11-2, the J gene TRBJ2-7, with D uncertain. Germline assignment: CDR1 SGHAT and CDR2 FQNNGV. The CDR3 is made up of 13 amino acids. Trimming took 5 bases from V and 3 from J, leaving 11 bases between them. In nucleotides, the CDR3 is TGTGCCAGCAGCCCCCCTGCGTTCTACGAGCAGTACTTC. Translating it yields CASSPPAFYEQYF.

This clonotype was found a few times. A read error is likely, as this CDR3 ends without the conserved phenylalanine or tryptophan. V is TRBV29-1 and J is TRBJ2-2; a possible D gene is TRBD1 (6 bases). V lost 2 bases to trimming and J lost 6 bases, with 13 bases between them. The CDR3 contains 14 residues. The germline gives CDR1 SQVTM, CDR2 ANQGSEA. This CDR3 reads CSVERGRGAGELFL. CDR3 bases: TGCAGCGTTGAAAGGGGGAGAGGGGCCGGGGAGCTGTTTTTG.

There are many counts of this clonotype. This chain uses TRBV7-3 with TRBJ2-7; maybe TRBD2 (6 bases). This CDR3 spans 14 amino acids. V lost 1 base and J lost 3, with 10 bases in between. Germline CDR1 and CDR2: SGHTA and FQGTGA. The CDR3 loop is CASSLMEGNYEQYF. CDR3 DNA: TGTGCCAGCAGCTTAATGGAGGGAAACTACGAGCAGTACTTC.

This clonotype came up many times. CDR3 nucleotides: TGTGCCAGCGGCTGGGGACAGGGGTACTCCTACGAGCAGTACTTC. Translated: CASGWGQGYSYEQYF. The chain uses TRBV28 and TRBJ2-7; TRBD1 matches 10 bases. The germline V gene encodes CDR1 MDHEN and CDR2 SYDVKM. CDR3 length: 15 residues. Trimming took 8 bases from V and 0 from J; bases not matched to a gene: 7.